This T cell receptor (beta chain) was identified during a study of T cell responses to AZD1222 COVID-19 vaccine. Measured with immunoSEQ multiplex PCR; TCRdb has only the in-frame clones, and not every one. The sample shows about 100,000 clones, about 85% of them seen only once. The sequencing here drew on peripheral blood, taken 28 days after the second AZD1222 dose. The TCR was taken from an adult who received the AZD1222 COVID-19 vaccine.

CDR3 bases: TGTGCCAGTAGTGATGGCGAAGGAGATACGCAGTATTTT. As protein: CASSDGEGDTQYF. The V call is TRBV19, the J call TRBJ2-3; D remains unclear. The CDR3 sequence is 13 residues long. The V and J ends lost 5 bases and 5 bases respectively, with 11 bases between them. CDR1 LNHDA and CDR2 SQIVND come from the germline V gene (reference sequence).